This TCR beta chain was found in a study of long-term antiretroviral therapy in people with HIV. Study-level findings and limits: Comparison with controls showed narrower CDR3 length ranges in HIV repertoires. With ART, diversity went up but was still lower than in transplant donor controls.

With regard to this clone: What it binds is unknown.

Looked up from germline, CDR1 is LNHDA and CDR2 is SQIVND (reference sequence). V dropped 1 base and J dropped 5 bases, with 9 bases sitting between them. This CDR3 comprises 13 residues. Sequencing used immunoSEQ v3.0 at survey level. Sequencing used immunoSEQ multiplex PCR; TCRdb keeps in-frame clones, though not all of them. The top ten clones hold about a tenth of a sample with around 26,000 clones, 70% to 80% of them seen once. There were no participants with HIV treated outside the United States. This TCR derives from a woman in her thirties or forties with HIV. Material: unsorted PBMCs, obtained 1.2 years after starting antiretroviral therapy. This chain connects TRBV19 to TRBJ2-7; no clear D gene. The CDR3 loop is CASSIVPGDEQYF. In DNA form, the CDR3 reads TGTGCCAGTAGTATAGTCCCGGGCGACGAGCAGTACTTC. The full variable domain, rest sourced from reference TRBV19 and TRBJ2-7, is DGGITQSPKYLFRKEGQNVTLSCEQNLNHDAMYWYRQDPGQGLRLIYYSQIVNDFQKGDIAEGYSVSREKKESFPLTVTSAQKNPTAFYLCASSIVPGDEQYFGPGTRLTVT.